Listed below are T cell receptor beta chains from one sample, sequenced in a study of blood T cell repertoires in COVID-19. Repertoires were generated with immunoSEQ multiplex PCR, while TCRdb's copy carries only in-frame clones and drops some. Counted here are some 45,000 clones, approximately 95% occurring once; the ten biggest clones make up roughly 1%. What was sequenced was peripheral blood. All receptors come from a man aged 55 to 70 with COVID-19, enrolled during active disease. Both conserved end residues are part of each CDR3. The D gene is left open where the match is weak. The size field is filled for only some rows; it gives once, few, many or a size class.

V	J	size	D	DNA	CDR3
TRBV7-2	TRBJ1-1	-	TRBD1	TGTGCCAGCAGCTCTTGGACAGGGACGACCACTGAAGCTTTCTTT	CASSSWTGTTTEAFF
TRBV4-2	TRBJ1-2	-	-	TGTGCCAGCAGCCTTACCGGGACTGACCTGAAGTATGGCTACACCTTC	CASSLTGTDLKYGYTF
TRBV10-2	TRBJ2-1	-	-	TGCGCCACCCGATTCGACTCATCCTACAATGAGCAGTTCTTC	CATRFDSSYNEQFF
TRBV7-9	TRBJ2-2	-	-	TGTGCCAGCAGCTTAGAAACACAGGGCACCGGGGAGCTGTTTTTT	CASSLETQGTGELFF
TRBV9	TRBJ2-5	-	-	TGTGCCAGCAGCGTAGGGCAGGGACAAGAGACCCAGTACTTC	CASSVGQGQETQYF
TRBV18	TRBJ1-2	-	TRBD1	TGTGCCAGCTCAACAAGGGGACAGGGATTCGATGGCTACACCTTC	CASSTRGQGFDGYTF
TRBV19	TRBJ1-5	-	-	TGTGCCTCTGGGAGAGGCCTTCTGACGAATCAGCCCCAGCATTTT	CASGRGLLTNQPQHF
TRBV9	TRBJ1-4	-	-	TGTGCCAGCAGCTTAACTGGGAGTGAAAAACTGTTTTTT	CASSLTGSEKLFF
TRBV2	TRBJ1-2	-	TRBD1	TGTGCCAGCAGGGGGACAGTCCGCTATGGCTACACCTTC	CASRGTVRYGYTF
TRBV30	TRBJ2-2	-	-	TGTGCCTGGACCAAGGGGGCCGGGGAGCTGTTTTTT	CAWTKGAGELFF
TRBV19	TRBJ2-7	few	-	TGTGCCAGTAGCGGGGGGCCTCTCTCCTACGAGCAGTACTTC	CASSGGPLSYEQYF
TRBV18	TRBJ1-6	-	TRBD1	TGTGCCAGCTCACCGGGACAGGGGGATTCACCCCTCCACTTT	CASSPGQGDSPLHF
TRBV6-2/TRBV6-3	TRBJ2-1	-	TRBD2	TGTGCCAGCAGTGACGGGACTAGCGACTACAATGAGCAGTTCTTC	CASSDGTSDYNEQFF
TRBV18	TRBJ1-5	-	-	TGTGCCAGCTCATCAGGGACTCTCGGGGGGTGGGAGCCCCAGCATTTT	CASSSGTLGGWEPQHF
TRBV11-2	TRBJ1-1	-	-	TGTGCCAGCAGCCCTCAACTCCCGACAGCACACACTGAAGCTTTCTTT	CASSPQLPTAHTEAFF
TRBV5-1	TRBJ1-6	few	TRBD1	TGCGCCAGCAGCCTTGGACAGGGAACTAATTCACCCCTCCACTTT	CASSLGQGTNSPLHF
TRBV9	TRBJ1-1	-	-	TGTGCCAGCAGCCCCGGAAATTTGGGCCCCGAAGCTTTCTTT	CASSPGNLGPEAFF
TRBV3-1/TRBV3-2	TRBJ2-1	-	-	TGTGCCAGCAGCCAAGTAAATAGCCGGAGCTCCTACAATGAGCAGTTCTTC	CASSQVNSRSSYNEQFF
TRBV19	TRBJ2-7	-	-	TGTGCCAGTAGGAGGAGCGGGGACACCTACGAGCAGTACTTC	CASRRSGDTYEQYF
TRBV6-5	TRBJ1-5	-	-	TGTGCCAGCAGTTATACCGAGATGCGGGCCTATCAGCCCCAGCATTTT	CASSYTEMRAYQPQHF
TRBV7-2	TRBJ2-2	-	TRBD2	TGTGCCAGCAGCGCCTCGGGACTAGCGGCCACCGGGGAGCTGTTTTTT	CASSASGLAATGELFF
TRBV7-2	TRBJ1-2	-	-	TGTGCCAGCAGCGGCAGGGGATACGGCTACACCTTC	CASSGRGYGYTF
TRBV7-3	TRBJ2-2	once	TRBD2	TGTGCCAGCAGCCCGGATCGACTAGCGGGAGATCCCGGGGAGCTGTTTTTT	CASSPDRLAGDPGELFF
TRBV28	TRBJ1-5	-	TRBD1	TGTGCCAGCAGTTCCCGGACAGGGGTCTTAAATCAGCCCCAGCATTTT	CASSSRTGVLNQPQHF
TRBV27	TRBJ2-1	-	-	TGTGCCAGCAGTTTATCGAGTGTGATCAATGAGCAGTTCTTC	CASSLSSVINEQFF
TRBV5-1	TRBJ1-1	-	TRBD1	TGCGCCAGCAGCCACCCGGGACAGGGGGCGGGCTCTGAAGCTTTCTTT	CASSHPGQGAGSEAFF
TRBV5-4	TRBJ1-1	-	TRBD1	TGTGCCAGCAGCTTCCCGGGACAGCTCATGAACACTGAAGCTTTCTTT	CASSFPGQLMNTEAFF
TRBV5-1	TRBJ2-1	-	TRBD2	TGCGCCAGCAGCTTGACCAGCGGGAGGAAGAATGAGCAGTTCTTC	CASSLTSGRKNEQFF
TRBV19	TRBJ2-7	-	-	TGTGCCAGTAGTTTTCAGGACATTGGCTCCTACGAGCAGTACTTC	CASSFQDIGSYEQYF
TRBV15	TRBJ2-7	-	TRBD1	TGTGCCACCAGGAGGGACAGGGGGCACACCTACGAGCAGTACTTC	CATRRDRGHTYEQYF
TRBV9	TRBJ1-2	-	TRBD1	TGTGCCAGCAGCGCGGGACAGGGGGCAAGCGGCTACACCTTC	CASSAGQGASGYTF
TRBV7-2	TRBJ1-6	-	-	TGTGCCAGCAGCTTAGATATAGGCGGTAATTCACCCCTCCACTTT	CASSLDIGGNSPLHF
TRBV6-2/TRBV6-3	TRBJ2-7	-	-	TGTGCCAGCAGCCCCCGGACAGAAATATACGAGCAGTACTTC	CASSPRTEIYEQYF
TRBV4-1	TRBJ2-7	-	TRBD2	TGCGCCAGCAGCCAACAACTAGCGGCCGACGAGCAGTACTTC	CASSQQLAADEQYF
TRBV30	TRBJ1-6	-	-	TGTGCCTGGAGTGTACGAGGGATAGCTAATTCACCCCTCCACTTT	CAWSVRGIANSPLHF
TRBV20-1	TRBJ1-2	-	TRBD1	TGCAGTGCTAGTGTAGGGGGCGAATTGTATGGCTACACCTTC	CSASVGGELYGYTF
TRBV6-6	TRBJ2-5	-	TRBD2	TGTGCCAGCAGTTTCGGGGGGATGGAGACCCAGTACTTC	CASSFGGMETQYF
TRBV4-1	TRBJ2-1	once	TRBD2	TGCGCCAGCAGCCTCGCGGGACTAGCGGTAAGATACTGCTCCTACAATGAGCAGTTCTTC	CASSLAGLAVRYCSYNEQFF
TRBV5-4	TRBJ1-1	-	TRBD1	TGTGCCAGCAGCACGGACAGGGATGGGAACACTGAAGCTTTCTTT	CASSTDRDGNTEAFF
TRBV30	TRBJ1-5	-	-	TGTGCCTGGAGTCGTAGCCAGGGGCCCCAGCATTTT	CAWSRSQGPQHF
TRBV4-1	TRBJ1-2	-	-	TGCGCCAGCAGCCAAGATGTGGGGGCATTGGTTTATGGCTACACCTTC	CASSQDVGALVYGYTF
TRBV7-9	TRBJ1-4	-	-	TGTGCCAGCAGCTTAGTAGGAGCCCGCGAAAAACTGTTTTTT	CASSLVGAREKLFF
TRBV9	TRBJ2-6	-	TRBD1	TGTGCCAGCAGCGTAGCGGGACAGGGGGCCCAAGCCTCTGGGGCCAACGTCCTGACTTTC	CASSVAGQGAQASGANVLTF
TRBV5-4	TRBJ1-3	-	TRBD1	TGTGCCAGCAGCTGGGACAGGGCTGGAAACACCATATATTTT	CASSWDRAGNTIYF
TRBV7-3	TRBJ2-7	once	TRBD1	TGTGCCAGCAGGTGGGACAGCTCCTACGAGCAGTACTTC	CASRWDSSYEQYF
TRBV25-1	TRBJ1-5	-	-	TGTGCCAGCGCCCCCCAGGGCTTTCAGCCCCAGCATTTT	CASAPQGFQPQHF